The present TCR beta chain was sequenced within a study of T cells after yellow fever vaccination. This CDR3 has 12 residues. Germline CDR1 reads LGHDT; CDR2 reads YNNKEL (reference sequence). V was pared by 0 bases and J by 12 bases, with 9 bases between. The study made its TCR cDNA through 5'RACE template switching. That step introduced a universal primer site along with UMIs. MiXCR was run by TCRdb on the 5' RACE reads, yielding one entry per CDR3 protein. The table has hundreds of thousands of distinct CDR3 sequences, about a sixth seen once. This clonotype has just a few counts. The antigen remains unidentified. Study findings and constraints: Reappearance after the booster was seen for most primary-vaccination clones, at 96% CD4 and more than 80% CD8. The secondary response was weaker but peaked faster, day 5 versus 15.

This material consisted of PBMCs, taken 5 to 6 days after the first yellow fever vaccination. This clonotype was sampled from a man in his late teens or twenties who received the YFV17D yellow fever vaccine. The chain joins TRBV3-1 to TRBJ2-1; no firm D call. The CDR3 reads CASSQEVTTQFF. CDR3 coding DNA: TGTGCCAGCAGCCAAGAGGTGACGACGCAGTTCTTC.